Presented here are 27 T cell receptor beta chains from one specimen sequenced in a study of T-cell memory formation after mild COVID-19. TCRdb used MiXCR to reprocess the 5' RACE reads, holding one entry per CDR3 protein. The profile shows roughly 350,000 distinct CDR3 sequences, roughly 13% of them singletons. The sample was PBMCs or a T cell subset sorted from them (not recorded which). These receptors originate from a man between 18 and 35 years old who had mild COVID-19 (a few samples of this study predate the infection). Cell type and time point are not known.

CDR3 sequence reads: CASSLAPGTDNEKLFF. CDR3 in DNA: TGCGCCAGCAGCTTGGCCCCCGGGACAGATAATGAAAAACTGTTTTTT. The V call is TRBV5-1, the J call TRBJ1-4; 7 positions agree with TRBD1. The CDR3 spans 16 residues. V lost 0 bases, J lost 4 bases, and 6 bases stayed unmatched. Germline CDR1 is SGHRS and CDR2 is YFSETQ.

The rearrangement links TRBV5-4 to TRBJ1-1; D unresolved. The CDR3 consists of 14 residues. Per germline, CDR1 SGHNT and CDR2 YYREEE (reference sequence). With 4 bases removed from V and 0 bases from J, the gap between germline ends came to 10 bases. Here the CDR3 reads CASSPSAVNTEAFF. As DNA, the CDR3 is TGTGCCAGCAGCCCTTCTGCAGTGAACACTGAAGCTTTCTTT.

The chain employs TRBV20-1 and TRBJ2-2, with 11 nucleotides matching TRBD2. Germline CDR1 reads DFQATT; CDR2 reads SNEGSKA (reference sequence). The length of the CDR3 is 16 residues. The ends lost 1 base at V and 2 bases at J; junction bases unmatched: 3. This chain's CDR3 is CSARASGGLNTGELFF. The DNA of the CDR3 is TGCAGTGCTAGAGCTAGCGGGGGGCTTAACACCGGGGAGCTGTTTTTT.

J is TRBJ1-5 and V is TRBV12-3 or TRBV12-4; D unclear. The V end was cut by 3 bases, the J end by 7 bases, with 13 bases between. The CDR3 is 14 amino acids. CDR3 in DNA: TGTGCCAGCAGTTTTTTTGGGTCATTACAGCCCCAGCATTTT. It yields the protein CASSFFGSLQPQHF.

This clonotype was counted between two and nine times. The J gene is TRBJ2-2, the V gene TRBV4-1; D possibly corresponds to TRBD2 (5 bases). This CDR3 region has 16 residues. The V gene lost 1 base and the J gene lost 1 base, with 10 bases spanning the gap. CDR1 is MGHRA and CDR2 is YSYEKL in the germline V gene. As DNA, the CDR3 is TGCGCCAGCAGCCAAGGGAGGACCTTGAACACCGGGGAGCTGTTTTTT. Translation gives CASSQGRTLNTGELFF.

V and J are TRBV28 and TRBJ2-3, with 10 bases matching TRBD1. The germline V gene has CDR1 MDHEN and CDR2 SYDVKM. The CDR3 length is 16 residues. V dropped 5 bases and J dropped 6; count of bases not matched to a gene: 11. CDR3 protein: CASSPHGTGDSDTQYF. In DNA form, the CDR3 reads TGTGCCAGCAGTCCGCACGGGACAGGGGATTCGGATACGCAGTATTTT. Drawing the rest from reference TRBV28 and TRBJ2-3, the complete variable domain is DVKVTQSSRYLVKRTGEKVFLECVQDMDHENMFWYRQDPGLGLRLIYFSYDVKMKEKGDIPEGYSVSREKKERFSLILESASTNQTSMYLCASSPHGTGDSDTQYFGPGTRLTVL.

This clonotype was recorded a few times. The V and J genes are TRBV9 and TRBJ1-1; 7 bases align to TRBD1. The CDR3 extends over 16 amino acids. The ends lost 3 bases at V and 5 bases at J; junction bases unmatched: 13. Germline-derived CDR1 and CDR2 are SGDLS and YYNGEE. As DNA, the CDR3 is TGTGCCAGCAGCGGATCGAGGGGGCGGGGCTATACTGAAGCTTTCTTT. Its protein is CASSGSRGRGYTEAFF.

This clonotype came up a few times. As DNA, the CDR3 is TGTGCCAGCAGTGATTTCGAGACCCAGTACTTC. Its translation is CASSDFETQYF. The rearrangement uses TRBV2 and TRBJ2-5; no firm D call. Germline V gene data show CDR1 as SNHLY and CDR2 as FYNNEI. The V end lost 3 bases, the J end lost 5 bases, and 4 bases lay between the germline ends. The CDR3 sequence is 11 residues long.

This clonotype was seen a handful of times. The CDR3 sequence is CASSASIANYGYTF. The CDR3 DNA is TGTGCCAGCAGCGCCTCAATAGCTAACTATGGCTACACCTTC. The chain carries TRBV9 and TRBJ1-2, with D uncertain. Trimming stripped 3 bases from V and 0 bases from J, with 9 bases between. The CDR3 has 14 amino acids. CDR1 and CDR2 (germline): SGDLS, YYNGEE.

CDR3 nucleotide sequence: TGCAGTGCTGAAAAGGGGGCCTGGACAGATACGCAGTATTTT. Translation: CSAEKGAWTDTQYF. The chain employs TRBV20-1 and TRBJ2-3, with 7 bases identical to TRBD1. Germline lookup yields CDR1 DFQATT and CDR2 SNEGSKA (reference sequence). V lost 5 bases to trimming and J lost 3 bases; unmatched junction nucleotides: 8. The CDR3 runs to 14 residues.

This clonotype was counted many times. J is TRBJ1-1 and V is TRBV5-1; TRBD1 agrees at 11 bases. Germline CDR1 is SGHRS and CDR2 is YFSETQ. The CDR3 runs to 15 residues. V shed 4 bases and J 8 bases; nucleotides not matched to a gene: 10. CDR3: CASSTGQGAETEAFF. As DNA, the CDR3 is TGCGCCAGCAGCACCGGACAGGGGGCGGAGACGGAAGCTTTCTTT.

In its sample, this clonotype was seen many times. The CDR3 nucleotides read TGCGCCAGCAGCGCGGGACAACGCGAAAACACCATATATTTT. It encodes CASSAGQRENTIYF. The rearrangement joins TRBV5-1 to TRBJ1-3; tentatively, D is TRBD1 (6 bases). Germline lookup yields CDR1 SGHRS and CDR2 YFSETQ. The CDR3 loop spans 14 amino acids. V shed 4 bases and J shed 6 bases, with 14 bases lying between them.

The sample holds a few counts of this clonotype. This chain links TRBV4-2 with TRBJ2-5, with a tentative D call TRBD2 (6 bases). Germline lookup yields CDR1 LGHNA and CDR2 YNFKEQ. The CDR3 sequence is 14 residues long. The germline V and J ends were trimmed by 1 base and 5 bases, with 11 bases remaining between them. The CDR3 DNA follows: TGTGCCAGCAGCCAAGGGTCGGCGGGGGAGACCCAGTACTTC. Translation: CASSQGSAGETQYF.

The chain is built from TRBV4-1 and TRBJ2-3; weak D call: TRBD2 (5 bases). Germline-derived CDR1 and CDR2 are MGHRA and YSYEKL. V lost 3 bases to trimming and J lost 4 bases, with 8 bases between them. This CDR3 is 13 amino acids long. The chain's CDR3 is CASSQRESDTQYF. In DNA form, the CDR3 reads TGCGCCAGCAGCCAGAGGGAATCAGATACGCAGTATTTT.

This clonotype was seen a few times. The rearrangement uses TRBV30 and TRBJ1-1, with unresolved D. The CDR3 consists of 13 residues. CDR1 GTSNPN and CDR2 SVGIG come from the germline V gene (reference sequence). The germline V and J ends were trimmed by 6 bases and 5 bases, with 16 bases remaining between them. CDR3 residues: CACLDSERTEAFF. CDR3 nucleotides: TGTGCCTGCTTGGACTCGGAGAGGACTGAAGCTTTCTTT.

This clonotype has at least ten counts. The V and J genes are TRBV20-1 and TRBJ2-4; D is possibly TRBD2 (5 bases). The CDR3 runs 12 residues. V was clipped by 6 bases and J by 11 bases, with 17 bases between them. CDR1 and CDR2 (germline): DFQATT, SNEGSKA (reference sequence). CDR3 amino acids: CSASRERAFQYF. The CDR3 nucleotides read TGCAGTGCCTCCCGGGAACGGGCATTTCAGTACTTC.

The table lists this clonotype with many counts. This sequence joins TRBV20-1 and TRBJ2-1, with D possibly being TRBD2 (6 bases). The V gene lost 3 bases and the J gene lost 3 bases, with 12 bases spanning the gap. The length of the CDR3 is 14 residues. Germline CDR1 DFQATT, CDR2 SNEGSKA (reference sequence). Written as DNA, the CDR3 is TGCAGTGCTAGTGGGACTGCATACTACAATGAGCAGTTCTTC. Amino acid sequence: CSASGTAYYNEQFF.

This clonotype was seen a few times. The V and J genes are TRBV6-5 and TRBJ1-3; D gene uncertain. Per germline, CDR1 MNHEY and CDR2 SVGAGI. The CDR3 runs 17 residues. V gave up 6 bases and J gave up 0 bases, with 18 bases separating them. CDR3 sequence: CASRTSGRGSSGNTIYF. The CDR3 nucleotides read TGTGCCAGCAGGACCTCCGGACGGGGAAGCTCTGGAAACACCATATATTTT.

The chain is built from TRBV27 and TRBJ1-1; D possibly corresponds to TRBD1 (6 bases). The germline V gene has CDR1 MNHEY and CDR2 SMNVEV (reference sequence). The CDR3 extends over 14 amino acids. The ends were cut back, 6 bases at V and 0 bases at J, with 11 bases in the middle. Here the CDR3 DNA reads TGTGCCAGCAGGCCGGGACACATGAACACTGAAGCTTTCTTT. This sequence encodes CASRPGHMNTEAFF.

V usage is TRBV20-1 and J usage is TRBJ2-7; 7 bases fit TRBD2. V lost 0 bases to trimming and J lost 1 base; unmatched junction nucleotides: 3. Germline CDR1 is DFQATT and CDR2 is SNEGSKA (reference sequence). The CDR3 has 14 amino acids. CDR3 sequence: CSARDLAESYEQYF. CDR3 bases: TGCAGTGCTAGAGACCTAGCGGAGTCCTACGAGCAGTACTTC.

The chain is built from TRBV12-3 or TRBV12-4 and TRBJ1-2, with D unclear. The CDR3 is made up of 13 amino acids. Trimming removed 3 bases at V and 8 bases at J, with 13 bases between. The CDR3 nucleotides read TGTGCCAGCAGTTTCGGGCCCCTTCTAGGCTACACCTTC. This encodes CASSFGPLLGYTF.

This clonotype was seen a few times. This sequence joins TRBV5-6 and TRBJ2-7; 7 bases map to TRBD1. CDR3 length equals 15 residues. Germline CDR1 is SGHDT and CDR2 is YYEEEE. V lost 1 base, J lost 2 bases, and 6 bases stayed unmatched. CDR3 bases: TGTGCCAGCAGCTTGAGGGGGCGCTTAGCCTACGAGCAGTACTTC. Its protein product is CASSLRGRLAYEQYF.

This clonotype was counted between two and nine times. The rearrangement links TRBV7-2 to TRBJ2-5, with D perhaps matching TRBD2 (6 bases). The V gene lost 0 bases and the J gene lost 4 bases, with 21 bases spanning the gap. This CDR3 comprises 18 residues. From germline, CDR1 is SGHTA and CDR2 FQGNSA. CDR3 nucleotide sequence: TGTGCCAGCAGCTTAGCGTTCGCTATGTTGGGGGGTCGAGAGACCCAGTACTTC. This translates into CASSLAFAMLGGRETQYF. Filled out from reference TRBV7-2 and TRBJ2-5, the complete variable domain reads GAGVSQSPSNKVTEKGKDVELRCDPISGHTALYWYRQSLGQGLEFLIYFQGNSAPDKSGLPSDRFSAERTGGSVSTLTIQRTQQEDSAVYLCASSLAFAMLGGRETQYFGPGTRLLVL.

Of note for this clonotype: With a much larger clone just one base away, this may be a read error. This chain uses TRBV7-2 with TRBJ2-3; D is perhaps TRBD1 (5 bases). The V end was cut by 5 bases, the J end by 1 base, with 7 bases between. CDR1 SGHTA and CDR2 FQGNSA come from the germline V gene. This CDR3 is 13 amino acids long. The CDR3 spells CASSPQGTDTQYF. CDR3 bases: TGTGCCAGCAGCCCACAGGGCACAGATACGCAGTATTTT.

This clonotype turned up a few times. The chain's CDR3 is CASSRDRLNQPQHF. The CDR3 DNA reads TGTGCCAGCAGCCGGGACAGGTTGAATCAGCCCCAGCATTTT. This chain joins TRBV7-2 and TRBJ1-5, with 8 bases fitting TRBD1. Germline CDR1 SGHTA, CDR2 FQGNSA. Trimming cost V 5 bases and J 4 bases; bases outside gene matches: 4. The CDR3 extends over 14 amino acids.

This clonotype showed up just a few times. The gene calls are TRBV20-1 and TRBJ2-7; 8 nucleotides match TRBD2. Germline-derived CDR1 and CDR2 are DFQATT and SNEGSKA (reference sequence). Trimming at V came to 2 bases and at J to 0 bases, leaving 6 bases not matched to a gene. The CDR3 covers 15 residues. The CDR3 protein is CSARRGGGFSYEQYF. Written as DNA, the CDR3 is TGCAGTGCTAGAAGGGGCGGGGGGTTCTCCTACGAGCAGTACTTC.

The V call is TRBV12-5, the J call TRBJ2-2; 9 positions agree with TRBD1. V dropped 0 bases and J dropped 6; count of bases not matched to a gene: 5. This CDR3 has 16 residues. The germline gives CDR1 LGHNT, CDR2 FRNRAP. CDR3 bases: TGTGCTAGTGGTTTGGTAGTCAGACAGGGGGCCGGGGAGCTGTTTTTT. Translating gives CASGLVVRQGAGELFF.